Listed below are T cell receptor beta chains from one sample, sequenced in a study of cytomegalovirus exposure and HLA in healthy donors. Profiled with immunoSEQ multiplex PCR; TCRdb holds only in-frame clones, not every one. Of 100,000 to 150,000 clones in the sample, 80% were seen once. The specimen sequenced was PBMCs. The receptors here all came from a man in his thirties or forties in good health and CMV-seropositive. The CDR3 runs from the conserved cysteine through the conserved F or W. The D gene is left open where the match is weak. Clone size is not always given. Where it is, it says once, few, many or a class for expanded clones.

TRBV6-1	.	.	TRBJ1-2	TGTGCCAGCACCCGTCTTGGGGCTGGGGATGGCTACACCTTC	CASTRLGAGDGYTF
TRBV28	.	.	TRBJ2-3	TGTGCCAGCAGTGGGCGGGGGCCAGATACGCAGTATTTT	CASSGRGPDTQYF
TRBV11-2	TRBD2	.	TRBJ2-1	TGTGCCAGCAGTATAGCGGGGGCCTACAATGAGCAGTTCTTC	CASSIAGAYNEQFF
TRBV14	.	.	TRBJ2-4	TGTGCCAGCAGCCCTCCAATCGGAGTTGGCAGTCAGTACTTC	CASSPPIGVGSQYF
TRBV6-1	TRBD1	few	TRBJ1-5	TGTGCCACCCTACAGGGGTTTAGCAATCAGCCCCAGCATTTT	CATLQGFSNQPQHF
TRBV5-1	.	.	TRBJ1-4	TGCGCCAGCAGCCTCCAGGCAACTAATGAAAAACTGTTTTTT	CASSLQATNEKLFF
TRBV5-1	TRBD1	.	TRBJ2-7	TGCGCCAGCAGCTCCCCCGGGACAGGGGCCTCCTACGAGCAGTACTTC	CASSSPGTGASYEQYF
TRBV12-5	.	.	TRBJ1-2	TGTGCTAGTGATGGGGCTATTGGCTACACCTTC	CASDGAIGYTF
TRBV6-6	.	.	TRBJ2-1	TGTGCCAGCAGTCCACAGTCGGCTAACTACAATGAGCAGTTCTTC	CASSPQSANYNEQFF
TRBV9	.	few	TRBJ1-2	TGTGCCAGCACCACAGGGTACGATGGCTACACCTTC	CASTTGYDGYTF
TRBV18	.	.	TRBJ2-2	TGTGCCAGCTCACCCTCAGGGATCGGGGAGCTGTTTTTT	CASSPSGIGELFF
TRBV10-3	TRBD1	.	TRBJ1-2	TGTGCCATCAGTGAGATGGCGGGACAGGGTGGAGACTATGGCTACACCTTC	CAISEMAGQGGDYGYTF
TRBV2	TRBD1	.	TRBJ1-3	TGTGCCAGCAGCCTCACACAGGGGTCGCCCATATATTTT	CASSLTQGSPIYF
TRBV19	.	.	TRBJ1-6	TGTGCCAGTAAGGAGGGCGGGGACTATAATTCACCCCTCCACTTT	CASKEGGDYNSPLHF
TRBV7-9	TRBD1	.	TRBJ2-7	TGTGCCAGCAGCAAAGGGACAGGGGTGACCTCCTACGAGCAGTACTTC	CASSKGTGVTSYEQYF
TRBV7-9	.	.	TRBJ2-5	TGTGCCAGCAGCCGTGGGGACAGCGGGCGAGAGACCCAGTACTTC	CASSRGDSGRETQYF
TRBV5-1	TRBD1	.	TRBJ2-7	TGCGCCAGCAGCTTGGGACGCTATCTGGACAGGGGAAACTACGAGCAGTACTTC	CASSLGRYLDRGNYEQYF
TRBV19	.	few	TRBJ1-1	TGTGCCAGTAGTATGGGGAGATACACTGAAGCTTTCTTT	CASSMGRYTEAFF
TRBV5-1	TRBD1	.	TRBJ1-1	TGCGCCAGCAGCTTGGGATTGGGACAGGGTAACACTGAAGCTTTCTTT	CASSLGLGQGNTEAFF
TRBV5-1	TRBD1	.	TRBJ2-7	TGCGCCAGCAGCCAAGGGGGACAGGGTCAGTGGCAGTACTTC	CASSQGGQGQWQYF
TRBV18	TRBD2	.	TRBJ2-2	TGTGCCAGCTCACCACTTCGCGGGGGGCTAAACACCGGGGAGCTGTTTTTT	CASSPLRGGLNTGELFF
TRBV19	TRBD1	.	TRBJ1-1	TGTGCCAGTAGTGCAGGGGGCTACACTGAAGCTTTCTTT	CASSAGGYTEAFF
TRBV18	.	once	TRBJ2-7	TGTGCCAGCTCAATTCCGGGGTCCTACGAGCAGTACTTC	CASSIPGSYEQYF
TRBV7-6	TRBD1	.	TRBJ1-5	TGTGCCAGCAGCCCACAGGGGGCGAGCAATCAGCCCCAGCATTTT	CASSPQGASNQPQHF
TRBV9	TRBD1	once	TRBJ2-7	TGTGCCAGCAGCGTAGGAGGGGGCACCTCCTACGAGCAGTACTTC	CASSVGGGTSYEQYF
TRBV6-1	.	.	TRBJ1-1	TGTGCCAGCAAACAGGGTGCTGAAGCTTTCTTT	CASKQGAEAFF
TRBV6-5	.	.	TRBJ1-1	TGTGCCAGCAGTGAATCACAGGAAAACACTGAAGCTTTCTTT	CASSESQENTEAFF
TRBV18	.	.	TRBJ2-2	TGTGCCAGCTCACACCCACAGGGTCTGAACACCGGGGAGCTGTTTTTT	CASSHPQGLNTGELFF
TRBV4-1	.	.	TRBJ2-2	TGCGCCAGCAGCCAAGTACAGATCACCGGGGAGCTGTTTTTT	CASSQVQITGELFF
TRBV5-1	TRBD2	.	TRBJ2-5	TGCGCCAGCAGCTTGAATGCGGGGGGATTCGAGACCCAGTACTTC	CASSLNAGGFETQYF
TRBV27	.	.	TRBJ2-2	TGTGCCAGCAGTTTAAGGGGGACCGGGGAGCTGTTTTTT	CASSLRGTGELFF
TRBV12-5	TRBD1	.	TRBJ2-3	TGTGCTAGTGGTTGGGGACAGGGGAAAGATACGCAGTATTTT	CASGWGQGKDTQYF
TRBV29-1	.	.	TRBJ2-7	TGCAGCGTTGCCGGAGTTTTATACGAGCAGTACTTC	CSVAGVLYEQYF
TRBV12-5	TRBD1	.	TRBJ2-7	TGTGCTAGTGGTTTGGCCTACTTCAGGGGGAGCTACGAGCAGTACTTC	CASGLAYFRGSYEQYF
TRBV7-6	.	.	TRBJ1-3	TGTGCCAGCAGCTTGGCTTGGGGGGGCTCTGGAAACACCATATATTTT	CASSLAWGGSGNTIYF
TRBV6-1	TRBD1	.	TRBJ1-2	TGTGCCAGCAGTGGGCCCGACAGGGAGCTAGGGGGCTACACCTTC	CASSGPDRELGGYTF
TRBV27	TRBD1	.	TRBJ1-2	TGTGCCAGCAGTTTTACGCTAGGACAGGTGAATGGCTACACCTTC	CASSFTLGQVNGYTF
TRBV5-6	TRBD1	.	TRBJ1-2	TGTGCCAGCAGCGGGGGTACAGGGGTTGGGTATGGCTACACCTTC	CASSGGTGVGYGYTF
TRBV7-8	.	.	TRBJ1-5	TGTGCCAGCAGCCTTAGCAATCAGCCCCAGCATTTT	CASSLSNQPQHF
TRBV7-3	TRBD2	.	TRBJ2-1	TGTGCCAGCAGCTCCGGACTAGGATACAATGAGCAGTTCTTC	CASSSGLGYNEQFF
TRBV9	TRBD1	.	TRBJ1-1	TGTGCCAGCAGCGTAACCGACAGGGTGGCTGAAGCTTTCTTT	CASSVTDRVAEAFF
TRBV10-3	TRBD1	.	TRBJ1-2	TGTGCCATCAGTGAGCAGGACACCAGGGGGACTGATGGCTACACCTTC	CAISEQDTRGTDGYTF
TRBV9	TRBD1	.	TRBJ1-4	TGTGCCAGCAGCGAGGGGACAGGGGGCGGTGAAAAACTGTTTTTT	CASSEGTGGGEKLFF
TRBV29-1	TRBD2	.	TRBJ2-4	TGCAGCGTTGGGACTAGCGGGGGGACGAGAAACATTCAGTACTTC	CSVGTSGGTRNIQYF
TRBV18	.	.	TRBJ2-7	TGTGCCAGCTCACCAGCAGGAGGATACTACGAGCAGTACTTC	CASSPAGGYYEQYF
TRBV19	.	.	TRBJ2-7	TGTGCCAGTAGTATATCCGATAGCTCCTACGAGCAGTACTTC	CASSISDSSYEQYF
TRBV7-9	.	.	TRBJ1-6	TGTGCCAGCAGCGCAGGACTTTTCTCCTATAATTCACCCCTCCACTTT	CASSAGLFSYNSPLHF
TRBV7-3	.	once	TRBJ1-2	TGTGCCAGCAGCTTAGGGCCGATCACCTATGGCTACACCTTC	CASSLGPITYGYTF